The sequence of this T cell receptor (beta chain) was determined in a study of shared clonotypes between healthy human individuals. With V trimmed by 4 bases and J by 7 bases, 6 bases remained unmatched. CDR3 size: 13 residues. Germline lookup yields CDR1 LNHDA and CDR2 SQIVND (reference sequence). With regard to this clone: Its specificity is not known.

Findings of the study overall: Blood was the sole source, and tissue repertoires probably differ. Approximately 5% was the fraction of naive CD4 clonotypes found shared across a few donors.

Using immunoSEQ multiplex PCR, the repertoire was profiled, and TCRdb retains in-frame clones only, with some absent. Altogether roughly 2.4 million clones are present, approximately 94% being singletons, with the ten largest covering roughly 0.13%. Donors were healthy HIV-negative adults without recently reported acute infections or vaccinations. The sequence was obtained from a man in his late teens or twenties in good health. This chain links TRBV19 with TRBJ2-5, with 7 bases aligning to TRBD2. The sequenced sample was naive CD4+ T cells sorted from blood. As for subset: CD45RA+ positively selected. The CDR3 loop reads CASSTSGGGTQYF. The DNA for the CDR3 is TGTGCCAGTAGTACTAGCGGTGGAGGGACCCAGTACTTC.